This is a list of T cell receptor beta chains from one sample in a study of cytomegalovirus exposure and HLA in healthy donors. Produced via immunoSEQ multiplex PCR; TCRdb's table is partial and in-frame only. The table records roughly 190,000 clones, approximately 12% of them present only once. Input material: PBMCs. These receptors originate from a man aged 45-65 years in good health and CMV-seropositive. CDR3s include the opening cysteine and the closing phenylalanine or tryptophan. Each record gives: V gene, CDR3 length, clone size, D gene, J gene, CDR3 DNA, CDR3 protein. The D gene is left open where the match is weak. Part of the rows lack a size; the others show once, few, many or a class for expanded clones.

>TRBV9|13|few|-|TRBJ1-2
TGTGCCAGCAGCGTAGAACAGGACTATGGCTACACCTTC
CASSVEQDYGYTF
>TRBV5-6|19|-|TRBD2|TRBJ2-3
TGTGCCAGCAGCGTAGGACTAGCGGGGGGGCTAGCCCCCCTCCTTACGCAGTATTTT
CASSVGLAGGLAPLLTQYF
>TRBV5-6|16|-|TRBD1|TRBJ2-2
TGTGCCAGCAGCTTGGTATCCAGGGGGCTCCCCGGGGAGCTGTTTTTT
CASSLVSRGLPGELFF
>TRBV9|15|-|-|TRBJ2-6
TGTGCCAGCAGCAGTAGCCCCTCTGTGGCCAACGTCCTGACTTTC
CASSSSPSVANVLTF
>TRBV27|15|few|TRBD1|TRBJ1-6
TGTGCCAGCACCCCGGGACAGGGGAATAATTCACCCCTCCACTTT
CASTPGQGNNSPLHF
>TRBV5-1|14|few|-|TRBJ1-1
TGCGCCAGCAGCCCCTCTCGAGGGTGGCCTGAAGCTTTCTTT
CASSPSRGWPEAFF
>TRBV5-4|16|few|-|TRBJ1-1
TGTGCCAGCAGCTCACCAAGCCGGGGGGACAACACTGAAGCTTTCTTT
CASSSPSRGDNTEAFF
>TRBV7-2|16|-|-|TRBJ1-3
TGTGCCAGCAGCAGAGAAGGAGGCTTCTCTGGAAACACCATATATTTT
CASSREGGFSGNTIYF
>TRBV5-4|15|few|-|TRBJ2-1
TGTGCCAGCAGCTTCGGAGGGGTCGCCTACAATGAGCAGTTCTTC
CASSFGGVAYNEQFF
>TRBV7-3|15|few|TRBD2|TRBJ2-1
TGTGCCAGCAGCTTGCTAGCGGAGAACTACAATGAGCAGTTCTTC
CASSLLAENYNEQFF
>TRBV29-1|12|few|-|TRBJ1-1
TGCAGCGTAGAGACAGGGAACACTGAAGCTTTCTTT
CSVETGNTEAFF
>TRBV11-2|13|-|TRBD1|TRBJ2-5
TGTGCCAGCAGCTTTACAGGGGGAGAGACCCAGTACTTC
CASSFTGGETQYF
>TRBV25-1|15|few|-|TRBJ2-2
TGTGCCAGCAGACAAAACGATGGGCACACCGGGGAGCTGTTTTTT
CASRQNDGHTGELFF
>TRBV28|14|-|TRBD1|TRBJ1-6
TGTGCCACAACGATCCGGGACAGGGCTTCACCCCTCCACTTT
CATTIRDRASPLHF
>TRBV12-5|12|-|-|TRBJ2-7
TGTGCTAGCCGACAGAGACGTAGAAGGAGGGCTTTC
CASRQRRRRRAF
>TRBV2|15|-|TRBD1|TRBJ2-1
TGTGCCAGCAGTAGACAGGGGAATCCCTACAATGAGCAGTTCTTC
CASSRQGNPYNEQFF
>TRBV27|15|few|TRBD1|TRBJ2-5
TGTGCCAGCAGTTCGGCGGGACAGGGCATCGAGACCCAGTACTTC
CASSSAGQGIETQYF
>TRBV28|15|few|TRBD1|TRBJ1-6
TGTGCCAGCAGCCCCCGACAGGGATATAATTCACCCCTCCACTTT
CASSPRQGYNSPLHF
>TRBV30|13|few|-|TRBJ2-7
TGTGCCTGGAGTGAGGGGTTACTCTACGAGCAGTACTTC
CAWSEGLLYEQYF
>TRBV6-6|15|-|-|TRBJ2-4
TGTGCCAGCAGACCAAGAGGGCCGCCCAAAAACATTCAGTACTTC
CASRPRGPPKNIQYF
>TRBV5-1|16|few|TRBD1|TRBJ1-1
TGCGCCAGCAGCTTGGATAATAGGACAGGGGGCGCCGAAGCTTTCTTT
CASSLDNRTGGAEAFF
>TRBV7-2|14|few|-|TRBJ2-7
TGTGCCAGCAGCCCCAGGGTCGGGGGCTACGAGCAGTACTTC
CASSPRVGGYEQYF
>TRBV6-5|16|-|-|TRBJ1-4
TGTGCCAGCAGTTACGATTTCCGGGGAGGAAATGAAAAACTGTTTTTT
CASSYDFRGGNEKLFF
>TRBV18|13|-|TRBD1|TRBJ2-5
TGTGCCAGCTCACCGACAGGGGAAGAGACCCAGTACTTC
CASSPTGEETQYF
>TRBV10-2|13|few|-|TRBJ2-3
TGCGCCAGCAGTGAGTCGAGGTTCGCTACGCAGTATTTT
CASSESRFATQYF
>TRBV5-1|14|-|-|TRBJ2-3
TGCGCCAGCAGCTTGGAATGGGCCACAGATACGCAGTATTTT
CASSLEWATDTQYF
>TRBV12-5|16|-|-|TRBJ2-7
TGTGCTAGTGGTTTGGGGGCCCCGGCAGGGTCCTACGAGCAGTACTTC
CASGLGAPAGSYEQYF
>TRBV5-6|15|-|-|TRBJ1-1
TGTGCCAGCAGCTTGGGAGCAGGGGTGAACACTGAAGCTTTCTTT
CASSLGAGVNTEAFF
>TRBV29-1|12|-|TRBD1|TRBJ2-5
TGCAGCGTTTTTGGACAGGGGTGGACCCAGTACTTC
CSVFGQGWTQYF
>TRBV28|14|few|-|TRBJ1-2
TGTGCCAGCAGTTTACCGGGGGGAGGCTATGGCTACACCTTC
CASSLPGGGYGYTF
>TRBV11-3|15|-|TRBD2|TRBJ2-3
TGTGCCAGCAGTCCCGGGACTACTGACACAGATACGCAGTATTTT
CASSPGTTDTDTQYF
>TRBV25-1|15|few|-|TRBJ2-6
TGTGCCAGCAGTGGGACTGAGCCTGGGGCCAACGTCCTGACTTTC
CASSGTEPGANVLTF
>TRBV4-3|16|-|TRBD1|TRBJ1-1
TGCGCCAGCAGCCAAGATAGAGGGACAGGGAACACTGAAGCTTTCTTT
CASSQDRGTGNTEAFF
>TRBV5-4|14|few|-|TRBJ1-6
TGTGCCAGCAGCTTGGGGCAGGGCTTTTCACCCCTCCACTTT
CASSLGQGFSPLHF
>TRBV29-1|12|few|TRBD1|TRBJ2-7
TGCAGCGTGGCCGGGACAGAGGTCGAGCAGTACTTC
CSVAGTEVEQYF
>TRBV21-1|15|-|-|TRBJ1-1
TGTGCCAGCAGCAGGGCTCCCGGGAGGAACACTGAAGCTTTCTTT
CASSRAPGRNTEAFF
>TRBV7-2|13|few|TRBD1|TRBJ1-4
TGTGCCAGCCAGGGGGCGAATAATGAAAAACTGTTTTTT
CASQGANNEKLFF
>TRBV30|14|-|-|TRBJ1-4
TGTGCCTGGACGGGGAGGGTTCCTAATGAAAAACTGTTTTTT
CAWTGRVPNEKLFF
>TRBV9|17|-|-|TRBJ2-6
TGTGCCAGCAGCGTATTCGACGGGGGCTCTGGGGCCAACGTCCTGACTTTC
CASSVFDGGSGANVLTF
>TRBV30|13|-|TRBD1|TRBJ1-1
TGTGCCTGGAGTAGGACAGGGGGCACTGAAGCTTTCTTT
CAWSRTGGTEAFF
>TRBV28|14|few|TRBD1|TRBJ2-3
TGTGCCAGCAGTTGGGACAGGGTGGGGGATACGCAGTATTTT
CASSWDRVGDTQYF
>TRBV27|16|-|TRBD1|TRBJ1-1
TGTGCCAGCAGTTTGGTAGGAGCAGGGGGCCACACTGAAGCTTTCTTT
CASSLVGAGGHTEAFF
>TRBV28|15|-|TRBD2|TRBJ2-3
TGTGCCAGCAAAGAGCGGGGGGGTAGCACAGATACGCAGTATTTT
CASKERGGSTDTQYF
>TRBV6-1|15|few|TRBD1|TRBJ1-2
TGTGCCAGCAGTCGATCTGGGACAGGGGGCGGAACGTGGACCTTC
CASSRSGTGGGTWTF
>TRBV5-4|12|-|-|TRBJ1-1
TGTGCCAGCAGTATAGTGAACACTGAAGCTTTCTTT
CASSIVNTEAFF
>TRBV5-1|15|few|-|TRBJ1-5
TGCGCCAGCAGCGCCTCCGGGGATAGCAATCAGCCCCAGCATTTT
CASSASGDSNQPQHF
>TRBV4-3|15|many|TRBD1|TRBJ1-1
TGCGCCAGCAGCCAGATACAGGGGGCAGGAGTTGAAGCTTTCTTT
CASSQIQGAGVEAFF
>TRBV18|16|few|TRBD2|TRBJ2-2
TGTGCCAGCTCACAAGGACTAGCGAAGAACACCGGGGAGCTGTTTTTT
CASSQGLAKNTGELFF
>TRBV7-8|14|-|-|TRBJ1-2
TGTGCCAGCAGCTTAGGTCGCCAGTACTATGGCTACACCTTC
CASSLGRQYYGYTF
>TRBV7-6|14|-|TRBD1|TRBJ1-1
TGTGCCAGCAGCCCAACAACAGGGGACACTGAAGCTTTCTTT
CASSPTTGDTEAFF
>TRBV30|14|-|-|TRBJ2-5
TGTGCCTGGAGTGTCGCGGGTCGAGAAGAGACCCAGTACTTC
CAWSVAGREETQYF
>TRBV7-6|14|few|TRBD2|TRBJ2-2
TGTGCCAGCAGCTCGACTAGCGTGCCCGGGGAGCTGTTTTTT
CASSSTSVPGELFF
>TRBV4-2|17|many|-|TRBJ1-1
TGTGCCAGCAGCCCGGATAGGAGTGGGGCGATGAACACTGAAGCTTTCTTT
CASSPDRSGAMNTEAFF
>TRBV6-4|13|-|-|TRBJ2-2
TGTGCCAGCAGTCAAGACAGAAACGGGGAGCTGTTTTTT
CASSQDRNGELFF
>TRBV2|14|-|TRBD1|TRBJ1-5
TGTGCCAGCAGGGGAAGGACAGGGCGTCAGCCCCAGCATTTT
CASRGRTGRQPQHF
>TRBV5-1|17|-|TRBD2|TRBJ2-5
TGCGCCAGCAGCTTGCATGGGCTGACTAGCGGGGAAGAGACCCAGTACTTC
CASSLHGLTSGEETQYF
>TRBV5-6|15|-|-|TRBJ1-5
TGTGCCAGCAGCTTGGCGGCTTCGGGAGCACAGCCCCAGCATTTT
CASSLAASGAQPQHF